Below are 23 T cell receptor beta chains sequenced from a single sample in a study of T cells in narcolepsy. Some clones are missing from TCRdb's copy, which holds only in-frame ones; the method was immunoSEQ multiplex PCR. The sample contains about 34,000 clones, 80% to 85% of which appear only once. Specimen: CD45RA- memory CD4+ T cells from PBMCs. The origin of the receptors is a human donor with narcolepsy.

As DNA, the CDR3 is TGTGCCAGCAGCTCGCTCAGGGGGAGGGGAGGCTACACCTTC. This codes for CASSSLRGRGGYTF. The rearrangement uses TRBV6-5 and TRBJ1-2; TRBD1 agrees at 7 bases. Germline CDR1 MNHEY, CDR2 SVGAGI. This CDR3 contains 14 residues. Unmatched junction bases numbered 12, after V lost 6 bases and J lost 8 bases.

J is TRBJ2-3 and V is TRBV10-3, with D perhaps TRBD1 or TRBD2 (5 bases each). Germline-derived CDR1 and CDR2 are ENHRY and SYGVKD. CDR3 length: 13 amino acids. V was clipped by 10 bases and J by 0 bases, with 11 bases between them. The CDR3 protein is CATGDLSTDTQYF. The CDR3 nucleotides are TGTGCCACCGGGGACCTTAGCACAGATACGCAGTATTTT.

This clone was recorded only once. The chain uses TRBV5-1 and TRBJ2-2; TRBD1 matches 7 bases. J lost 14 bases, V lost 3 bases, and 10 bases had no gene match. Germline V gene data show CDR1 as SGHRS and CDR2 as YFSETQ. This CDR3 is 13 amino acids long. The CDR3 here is CASSSHGSGGLFF. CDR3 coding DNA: TGCGCCAGCAGCTCCCATGGTTCAGGGGGTCTGTTTTTT.

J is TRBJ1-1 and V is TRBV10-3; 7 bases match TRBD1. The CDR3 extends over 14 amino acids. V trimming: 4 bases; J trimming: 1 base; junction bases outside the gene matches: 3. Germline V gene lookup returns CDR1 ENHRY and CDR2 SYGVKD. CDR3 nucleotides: TGTGCCATCAGTGGGAACAGGGGGAACACTGAAGCTTTCTTT. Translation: CAISGNRGNTEAFF.

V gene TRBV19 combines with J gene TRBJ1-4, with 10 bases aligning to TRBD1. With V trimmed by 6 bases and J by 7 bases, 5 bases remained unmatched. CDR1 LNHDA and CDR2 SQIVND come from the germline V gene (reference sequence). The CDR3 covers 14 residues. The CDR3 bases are TGTGCCAGTAGCAGACAGGGGGCGCGTGAAAAACTGTTTTTT. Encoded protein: CASSRQGAREKLFF.

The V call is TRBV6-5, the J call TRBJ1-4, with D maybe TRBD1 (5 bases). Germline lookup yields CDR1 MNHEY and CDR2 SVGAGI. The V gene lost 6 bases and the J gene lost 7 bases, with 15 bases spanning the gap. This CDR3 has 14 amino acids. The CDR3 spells CASRGRGSLEKLFF. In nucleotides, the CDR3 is TGTGCCAGCAGGGGTAGGGGATCGCTTGAAAAACTGTTTTTT.

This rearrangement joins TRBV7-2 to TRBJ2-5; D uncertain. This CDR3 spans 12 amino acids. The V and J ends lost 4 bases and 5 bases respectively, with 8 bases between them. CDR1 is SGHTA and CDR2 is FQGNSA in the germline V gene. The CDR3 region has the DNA TGTGCCAGCAGCTCGGTTCGCGAGACCCAGTACTTC. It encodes CASSSVRETQYF.

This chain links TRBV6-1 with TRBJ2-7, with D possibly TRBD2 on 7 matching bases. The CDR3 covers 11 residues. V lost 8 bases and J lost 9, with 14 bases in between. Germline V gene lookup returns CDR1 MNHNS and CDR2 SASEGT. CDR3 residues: CASQGLAAQYF. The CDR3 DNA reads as TGTGCCAGCCAGGGGCTAGCGGCGCAGTACTTC.

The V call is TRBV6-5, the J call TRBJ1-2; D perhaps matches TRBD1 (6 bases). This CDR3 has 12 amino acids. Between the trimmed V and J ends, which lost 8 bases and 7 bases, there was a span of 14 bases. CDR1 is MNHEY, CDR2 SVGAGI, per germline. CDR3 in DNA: TGTGCCAGCGAGGTCAACAGGGTTGGCTACACCTTC. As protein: CASEVNRVGYTF.

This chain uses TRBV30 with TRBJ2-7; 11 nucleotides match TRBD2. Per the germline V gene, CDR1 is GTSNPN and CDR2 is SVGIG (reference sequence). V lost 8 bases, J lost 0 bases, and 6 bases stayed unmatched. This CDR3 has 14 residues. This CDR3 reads CALRLAGPSYEQYF. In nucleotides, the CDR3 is TGTGCCCTCCGACTAGCGGGACCCTCCTACGAGCAGTACTTC.

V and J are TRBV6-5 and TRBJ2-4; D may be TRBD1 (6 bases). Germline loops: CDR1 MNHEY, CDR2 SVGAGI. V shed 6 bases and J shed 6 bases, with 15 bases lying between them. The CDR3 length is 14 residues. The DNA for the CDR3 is TGTGCCAGCAGCCCCGGGACACCGGGAAACATTCAGTACTTC. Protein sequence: CASSPGTPGNIQYF.

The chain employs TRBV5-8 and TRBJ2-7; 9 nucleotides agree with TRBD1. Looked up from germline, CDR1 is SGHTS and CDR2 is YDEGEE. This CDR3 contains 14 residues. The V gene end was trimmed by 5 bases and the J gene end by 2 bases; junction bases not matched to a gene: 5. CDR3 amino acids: CASRARTGAYEQYF. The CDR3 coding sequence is TGTGCCAGCAGAGCCAGGACAGGGGCCTACGAGCAGTACTTC.

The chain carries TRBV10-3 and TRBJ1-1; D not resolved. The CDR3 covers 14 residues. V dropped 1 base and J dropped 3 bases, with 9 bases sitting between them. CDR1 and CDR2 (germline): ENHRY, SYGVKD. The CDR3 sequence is CAISEFQWDTEAFF. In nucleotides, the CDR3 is TGTGCCATCAGTGAGTTCCAGTGGGACACTGAAGCTTTCTTT.

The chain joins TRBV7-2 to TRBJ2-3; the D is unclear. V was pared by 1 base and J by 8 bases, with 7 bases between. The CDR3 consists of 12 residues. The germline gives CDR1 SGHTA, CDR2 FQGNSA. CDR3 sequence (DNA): TGTGCCAGCAGCTTAGATGGCGTTACGCAGTATTTT. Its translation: CASSLDGVTQYF.

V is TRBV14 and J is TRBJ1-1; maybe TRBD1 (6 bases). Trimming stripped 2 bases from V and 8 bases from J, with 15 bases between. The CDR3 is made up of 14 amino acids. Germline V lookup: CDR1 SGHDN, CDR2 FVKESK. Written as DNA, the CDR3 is TGTGCCAGCAGCCAATTGATGTCAACAGGGGAAGCTTTCTTT. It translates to CASSQLMSTGEAFF.

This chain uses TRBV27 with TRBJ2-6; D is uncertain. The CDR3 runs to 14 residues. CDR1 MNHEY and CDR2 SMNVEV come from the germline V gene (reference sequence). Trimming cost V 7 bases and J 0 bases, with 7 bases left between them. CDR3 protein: CASTRSSGANVLTF. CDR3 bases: TGTGCCAGCACCAGGTCCTCTGGGGCCAACGTCCTGACTTTC.

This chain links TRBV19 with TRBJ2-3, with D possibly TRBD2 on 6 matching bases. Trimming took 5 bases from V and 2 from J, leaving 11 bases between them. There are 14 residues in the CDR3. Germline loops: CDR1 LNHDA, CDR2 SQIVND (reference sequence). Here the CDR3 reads CASSPTSPTDTQYF. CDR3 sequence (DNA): TGTGCCAGTAGTCCCACTAGCCCCACAGATACGCAGTATTTT.

CDR3 loop: CASRPQTGGIGELFF. The CDR3 nucleotides read TGTGCCAGCAGGCCACAAACAGGGGGAATCGGGGAGCTGTTTTTT. V is TRBV6-5 and J is TRBJ2-2; 8 bases are shared with TRBD1. CDR1 and CDR2 (germline): MNHEY, SVGAGI. The CDR3 has 15 residues. The trim removed 6 bases at V and 7 bases at J, leaving 10 bases unmatched.

The DNA for the CDR3 is TGCGCCAGCTGCCTCACGGGGACCTACAATGAGCAGTTCTTC. It is translated as CASCLTGTYNEQFF. The J gene is TRBJ2-1, the V gene TRBV5-1; possibly TRBD2 for D (5 bases). V was pared by 7 bases and J by 2 bases, with 13 bases between. Per the germline V gene, CDR1 is SGHRS and CDR2 is YFSETQ. The CDR3 is made up of 14 amino acids.

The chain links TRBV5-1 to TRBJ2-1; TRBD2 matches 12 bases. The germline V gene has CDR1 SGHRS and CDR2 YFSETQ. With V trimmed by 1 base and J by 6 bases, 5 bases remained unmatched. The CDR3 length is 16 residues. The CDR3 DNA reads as TGCGCCAGCAGCTTGACCCGGACTAGCGGGACCAATGAGCAGTTCTTC. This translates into CASSLTRTSGTNEQFF.

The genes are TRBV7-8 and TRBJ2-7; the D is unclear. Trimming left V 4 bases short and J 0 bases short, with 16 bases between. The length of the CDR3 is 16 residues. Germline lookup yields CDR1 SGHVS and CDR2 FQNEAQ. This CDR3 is CASSYANVGNSYEQYF. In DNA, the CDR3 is TGTGCCAGCAGCTACGCGAACGTAGGCAACTCCTACGAGCAGTACTTC.

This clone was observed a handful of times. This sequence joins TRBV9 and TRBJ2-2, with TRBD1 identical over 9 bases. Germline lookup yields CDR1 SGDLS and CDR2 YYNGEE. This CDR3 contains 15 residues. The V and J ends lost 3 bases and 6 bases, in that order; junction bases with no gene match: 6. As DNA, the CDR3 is TGTGCCAGCAGCGCCCGGACAGGGGTGGCCGGGGAGCTGTTTTTT. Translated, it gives CASSARTGVAGELFF. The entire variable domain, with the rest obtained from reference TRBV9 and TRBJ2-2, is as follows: DSGVTQTPKHLITATGQRVTLRCSPRSGDLSVYWYQQSLDQGLQFLIQYYNGEERAKGNILERFSAQQFPDLHSELNLSSLELGDSALYFCASSARTGVAGELFFGEGSRLTVL.

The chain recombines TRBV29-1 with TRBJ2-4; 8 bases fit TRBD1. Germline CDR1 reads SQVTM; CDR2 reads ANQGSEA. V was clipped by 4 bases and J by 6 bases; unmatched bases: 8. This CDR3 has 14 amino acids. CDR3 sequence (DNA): TGCAGCGTTGCGAGAGGACAGGGACCAAACATTCAGTACTTC. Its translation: CSVARGQGPNIQYF.